The clone carrying this TCR beta chain was counted a few times. Its antigen is undetermined. This CDR3 spans 16 amino acids. Unmatched junction bases numbered 5, after V lost 4 bases and J lost 2 bases. Germline CDR1 is LGHDT and CDR2 is YNNKEL (reference sequence). Amplification targeted TCR beta CDR3 regions from RNA transcripts. First-round RT-PCR with HTBI primers amplified the TCR CDR3 region. One entry per CDR3 protein results from TCRdb running MiXCR on the multiplex PCR reads. Among some 570,000 distinct CDR3 sequences listed, 14% were seen once. The record originates from a study of T cells in Graves' hyperthyroidism and ophthalmopathy. Study-wide findings and caveats: Among clonotypes expanded in thyroid above 0.001, most were also found in blood.

This receptor was obtained from a woman aged 18-29 years with Graves' ophthalmopathy. The chain uses TRBV3-1 and TRBJ2-3; the match to TRBD2 covers 11 bases. Material for sequencing was blood. Here the CDR3 DNA reads TGTGCCAGCAGCCCTATAGCGGGAGGGCCCACAGATACGCAGTATTTT. Residues: CASSPIAGGPTDTQYF.